Below, 8 T cell receptor beta chains from the same sample are listed, as sequenced in a study of control samples from healthy donors and cancer patients (dated by TCRdb to 2019 to 2021). Library preparation used the immunoSEQ multiplex PCR assay. TCRdb stores this immuneACCESS table with in-frame sequences only. Part of the clones is absent; in the studies checked, under half of the shortfall reflects unresolved V genes, and no reason is known for the rest. This sample holds about 82,000 clones; about 89% were observed only once. The top ten constitute over 15% of the sample. The sample was blood. These receptor sequences come from a man in his fifties or sixties in good health.

The rearrangement links TRBV6-5 to TRBJ2-5; unclear D gene. V was cut by 8 bases and J by 5 bases, with 9 bases left in between. Germline lookup yields CDR1 MNHEY and CDR2 SVGAGI. The CDR3 extends over 11 amino acids. The CDR3 bases are TGTGCCAGCGGGCGGTTTGAGACCCAGTACTTC. It encodes CASGRFETQYF.

The chain uses TRBV7-2 and TRBJ2-3; 10 nucleotides align to TRBD2. J was trimmed by 1 base and V by 2 bases; bases with no gene match: 3. The germline V gene encodes CDR1 SGHTA and CDR2 FQGNSA. The CDR3 runs 16 residues. The CDR3 is CASSLFLAGGTDTQYF. The CDR3 DNA follows: TGTGCCAGCAGCTTATTTCTAGCGGGGGGCACAGATACGCAGTATTTT. Together with reference TRBV7-2 and TRBJ2-3, the CDR3 gives the full variable domain: GAGVSQSPSNKVTEKGKDVELRCDPISGHTALYWYRQSLGQGLEFLIYFQGNSAPDKSGLPSDRFSAERTGGSVSTLTIQRTQQEDSAVYLCASSLFLAGGTDTQYFGPGTRLTVL.

J is TRBJ2-2 and V is TRBV19; D possibly uses TRBD1 or TRBD2 (5 bases each). Germline V CDR1 and CDR2: LNHDA, SQIVND (reference sequence). The CDR3 length is 16 residues. Trimming shortened V by 5 bases and J by 3 bases, and 16 bases separated the two germline ends. CDR3 sequence reads: CASSPGMGRDTGELFF. The CDR3 region has the DNA TGTGCCAGTAGTCCAGGGATGGGACGAGACACCGGGGAGCTGTTTTTT.

The gene calls are TRBV30 and TRBJ2-1; 8 bases map to TRBD2. V lost 8 bases and J lost 5; bases outside the gene matches: 8. The germline V gene encodes CDR1 GTSNPN and CDR2 SVGIG (reference sequence). The CDR3 has 13 residues. CDR3 sequence: CAGSGTNHNEQFF. The CDR3 region has the DNA TGTGCCGGTAGCGGGACGAACCACAATGAGCAGTTCTTC.

This chain joins TRBV13 and TRBJ1-6; 8 positions agree with TRBD1. This CDR3 contains 16 residues. J lost 8 bases, V lost 5 bases, and 11 bases had no gene match. Germline CDR1 is PRHDT and CDR2 is FYEKMQ (reference sequence). In DNA form, the CDR3 reads TGTGCCAGCAGCCCGAGCCGGGACAGGATTGATTCACCCCTCCACTTT. Residues: CASSPSRDRIDSPLHF.

The V call is TRBV19, the J call TRBJ1-3; D might be TRBD1 (5 bases). Germline V lookup: CDR1 LNHDA, CDR2 SQIVND (reference sequence). V lost 3 bases, J lost 2 bases, and 11 bases lay in between. The CDR3 length is 15 residues. CDR3 bases: TGTGCCAGTAGTATTCAGGGTGTGGCTGGAAACACCATATATTTT. It translates to CASSIQGVAGNTIYF.

The chain links TRBV21-1 to TRBJ2-2; the D call of TRBD2 is as the table states it, not checked on the DNA. TRBV21-1 is recorded as a pseudogene. The CDR3 contains 18 residues. CDR3: CASSKESFRGRGTGELFF. CDR3 DNA sequence: TGTGCCAGCAGCAAAGAGAGTTTTCGGGGGAGGGGGACCGGGGAGCTGTTTTTT.

The chain is built from TRBV6-6 and TRBJ1-4, with a tentative D call TRBD1 (6 bases). The CDR3 is made up of 15 amino acids. V was shortened by 0 bases and J by 8 bases, with 13 bases between the two germline ends. Per germline, CDR1 MNHNY and CDR2 SVGAGI (reference sequence). Written as DNA, the CDR3 is TGTGCCAGCAGTTACTCGTCAGAAAGGGGGGAAAAACTGTTTTTT. This sequence encodes CASSYSSERGEKLFF.